These 28 T cell receptor beta chains were sequenced from one sample in a study of cytomegalovirus exposure and HLA in healthy donors. The PCR ran on 60 Vbeta and 13 Jbeta primers. Method: immunoSEQ multiplex PCR; TCRdb's copy keeps in-frame clones and lacks some. The table has about 110,000 clones, approximately 85% seen once; the top ten hold 1.6%. The specimen sequenced was PBMCs. The receptor set was obtained from a man aged 50 to 60 in good health and CMV-seronegative.

V is TRBV20-1 and J is TRBJ1-2, with D maybe TRBD1 (5 bases). Germline V lookup: CDR1 DFQATT, CDR2 SNEGSKA (reference sequence). V was clipped by 4 bases and J by 3 bases, with 6 bases between them. This CDR3 has 11 residues. In nucleotides, the CDR3 is TGCAGTGCTACACAGGACTATGGCTACACCTTC. Protein product: CSATQDYGYTF.

J is TRBJ1-2 and V is TRBV5-6, with TRBD1 matching 8 bases. Germline CDR1 is SGHDT and CDR2 is YYEEEE. The CDR3 runs 15 residues. J gave up 6 bases and V 4 bases, and 11 bases lay outside the gene matches. The CDR3 DNA sequence: TGTGCCAGCAGCCCGGACAGGGCGCAATTCCATGGCTACACCTTC. Translating gives CASSPDRAQFHGYTF.

This sequence joins TRBV27 and TRBJ1-1, with a possible D match to TRBD1 (5 bases). Trimming removed 3 bases from V and 4 bases from J, with 15 bases in between. Germline V gene data show CDR1 as MNHEY and CDR2 as SMNVEV (reference sequence). The CDR3 is 15 residues long. This CDR3 is CASSFTGGRGTEAFF. In DNA form, the CDR3 reads TGTGCCAGCAGTTTTACGGGAGGAAGGGGCACTGAAGCTTTCTTT.

This chain connects TRBV6-1 to TRBJ1-2; D is unclear. This CDR3 region has 13 residues. V lost 7 bases, J lost 13 bases, and 22 bases lay in between. Looked up from germline, CDR1 is MNHNS and CDR2 is SASEGT. As DNA, the CDR3 is TGTGCCAGCAACGGCGTGGCCCGTATCCGGGGCACCTTC. Amino acids: CASNGVARIRGTF.

This chain links TRBV15 with TRBJ1-2; maybe TRBD1 (6 bases). Germline assignment: CDR1 LNHNV and CDR2 YYDKDF (reference sequence). Trimming stripped 2 bases from V and 7 bases from J, with 17 bases between. The CDR3 is 15 residues long. The CDR3 loop reads CATSRRQAGDTGYTF. CDR3 DNA: TGTGCCACCAGCAGACGACAGGCGGGTGATACTGGCTACACCTTC.

The chain uses TRBV27 and TRBJ2-1, with 11 bases that match TRBD1. Trimming at V came to 2 bases and at J to 4 bases, leaving 7 bases not matched to a gene. The germline V gene encodes CDR1 MNHEY and CDR2 SMNVEV (reference sequence). This CDR3 has 17 residues. The CDR3 region has the DNA TGTGCCAGCAGTTTACTTGGGACAGGGGGGCTATACAATGAGCAGTTCTTC. It translates to CASSLLGTGGLYNEQFF.

This clone was found once. CDR3 region: CASSLNLGGTYNSPLHF. DNA of the CDR3: TGTGCCAGCAGCCTGAACCTCGGAGGCACCTATAATTCACCCCTCCACTTT. This rearrangement joins TRBV5-5 to TRBJ1-6; no reliable D call. The CDR3 contains 17 residues. V dropped 4 bases and J dropped 2 bases, with 16 bases sitting between them. Germline V gene sequence: CDR1 SGHKS, CDR2 YYEKEE (reference sequence).

The V gene is TRBV5-4, the J gene TRBJ1-6; 9 bases are a match to TRBD1. Trimming cost V 2 bases and J 8 bases; bases outside gene matches: 2. Germline values: CDR1 SGHNT, CDR2 YYREEE (reference sequence). This CDR3 region has 14 residues. CDR3 region: CASSFGTGYSPLHF. For the CDR3, the DNA is TGTGCCAGCAGCTTCGGGACAGGGTATTCACCCCTCCACTTT.

Of note for this clone: An end of the junction does not agree with germline; a read error may underlie this. The chain has TRBV6-6 and TRBJ2-3, with TRBD1 matching over 8 bases. Per germline, CDR1 MNHNY and CDR2 SVGAGI (reference sequence). This CDR3 has 13 residues. Here the CDR3 reads CAGSDRATDAQYF. The DNA of the CDR3 is TGTGCCGGGTCGGACAGGGCCACAGATGCGCAGTATTTT.

J is TRBJ2-5 and V is TRBV28, with D maybe TRBD1 (6 bases). Trimming stripped 6 bases from V and 5 bases from J, with 10 bases between. Germline V gives CDR1 MDHEN, CDR2 SYDVKM. CDR3 length equals 12 residues. The CDR3, as DNA: TGTGCCAGCAGCCCCCAGGGGGAGACCCAGTACTTC. This sequence encodes CASSPQGETQYF.

This clone is labeled medium-sized. The chain uses TRBV5-4 and TRBJ2-2; D possibly corresponds to TRBD2 (5 bases). The V gene lost 4 bases and the J gene lost 7 bases, with 17 bases spanning the gap. The CDR3 loop spans 15 amino acids. Germline CDR1 is SGHNT and CDR2 is YYREEE (reference sequence). CDR3 region: CASSPTRTPDGELFF. In DNA form, the CDR3 reads TGTGCCAGCAGCCCAACAAGGACTCCCGACGGGGAGCTGTTTTTT.

This chain joins TRBV18 and TRBJ2-7, with D perhaps matching TRBD1 (6 bases). The V gene lost 3 bases and the J gene lost 7 bases, with 16 bases spanning the gap. Germline CDR1 is KGHSH and CDR2 is LQKENI. CDR3 length: 14 amino acids. The CDR3 here is CASSPGMGAREQYF. As DNA, the CDR3 is TGTGCCAGCTCACCTGGGATGGGGGCGAGGGAGCAGTACTTC.

This chain joins TRBV19 and TRBJ2-2; 9 bases fit TRBD1. Unmatched junction bases numbered 12, after V lost 7 bases and J lost 6 bases. CDR3 length: 16 residues. CDR1 is LNHDA, CDR2 SQIVND, per germline (reference sequence). The CDR3 sequence: CASTGGQGGLAGELFF. CDR3 in DNA: TGTGCCAGTACCGGGGGACAGGGAGGGTTAGCCGGGGAGCTGTTTTTT.

The chain combines TRBV28 with TRBJ2-3; 7 nucleotides match TRBD1. V was clipped by 4 bases and J by 1 base; unmatched bases: 2. The CDR3 is made up of 14 amino acids. Per germline, CDR1 MDHEN and CDR2 SYDVKM. The CDR3: CASSSTGRTDTQYF. CDR3 nucleotide sequence: TGTGCCAGCAGTTCGACAGGGCGCACAGATACGCAGTATTTT.

J is TRBJ2-2 and V is TRBV4-3; 11 bases agree with TRBD1. The germline V gene encodes CDR1 LGHNA and CDR2 YSLEER. This CDR3 has 16 residues. The V and J ends lost 1 base and 6 bases, in that order; junction bases with no gene match: 4. CDR3 residues: CASSQVGTGGAGELFF. The CDR3 bases are TGCGCCAGCAGCCAAGTCGGGACAGGGGGGGCCGGGGAGCTGTTTTTT.

The gene calls are TRBV2 and TRBJ2-2, with a weak D call TRBD1 (5 bases). The CDR3 sequence is 15 residues long. Germline loops: CDR1 SNHLY, CDR2 FYNNEI. V lost 6 bases to trimming and J lost 4 bases, with 15 bases between them. The CDR3, as DNA: TGTGCCAGCAGCTCCTTGACAGTCCTCACCGGGGAGCTGTTTTTT. Translated: CASSSLTVLTGELFF.

In this sample, this clone turned up once. The V call is TRBV14, the J call TRBJ2-1; 7 bases match TRBD1. J was trimmed by 6 bases and V by 4 bases; bases with no gene match: 9. Germline CDR1 is SGHDN and CDR2 is FVKESK. This CDR3 comprises 15 residues. The CDR3 sequence: CASSPPLTGPNEQFF. The CDR3 DNA follows: TGTGCCAGCAGCCCCCCTTTGACAGGGCCCAATGAGCAGTTCTTC.

The chain links TRBV9 to TRBJ2-1; TRBD1 matches 8 bases. With V trimmed by 3 bases and J by 8 bases, 7 bases remained unmatched. CDR3 length equals 14 residues. Germline V CDR1 and CDR2: SGDLS, YYNGEE. Here the CDR3 reads CASSGRQGIYEQFF. CDR3 nucleotides: TGTGCCAGCAGCGGACGACAGGGGATCTATGAGCAGTTCTTC.

The chain combines TRBV6-7 with TRBJ1-2, with TRBD1 matching 8 bases. TRBV6-7 carries the ORF label, with uncertain function. This CDR3 spans 16 amino acids. The CDR3 sequence: CAGRLDRVIPHYGYTF. In DNA form, the CDR3 reads TGTGCGGGCAGGTTGGACAGGGTAATTCCCCACTATGGCTACACCTTC.

This clone occurred a few times. The rearrangement uses TRBV28 and TRBJ2-2; 8 positions agree with TRBD2. The V gene end was trimmed by 5 bases and the J gene end by 0 bases; junction bases not matched to a gene: 8. CDR3 length: 17 amino acids. Looked up from germline, CDR1 is MDHEN and CDR2 is SYDVKM. CDR3 DNA sequence: TGTGCCAGCAGTGTAGTCGGGACTAGTCCGAACACCGGGGAGCTGTTTTTT. Protein sequence: CASSVVGTSPNTGELFF.

This clone was seen only once. The chain carries TRBV6-1 and TRBJ1-4, with D tentatively TRBD1 (5 bases). Trimming removed 6 bases at V and 10 bases at J, with 21 bases between. Germline lookup yields CDR1 MNHNS and CDR2 SASEGT. CDR3 size: 15 residues. CDR3 DNA sequence: TGTGCCAGCAGCCAACTACAGGTCGGCTCAGGAAAACTGTTTTTT. It is translated as CASSQLQVGSGKLFF.

This chain's CDR3 is CASSPYRLPPTTDTQYF. The CDR3 DNA sequence: TGTGCCAGCAGCCCCTACAGGCTACCTCCTACTACAGATACGCAGTATTTT. This sequence joins TRBV7-2 and TRBJ2-3; D is perhaps TRBD1 (5 bases). The CDR3 has 17 residues. Germline-derived CDR1 and CDR2 are SGHTA and FQGNSA. The V gene lost 5 bases and the J gene lost 3 bases, with 21 bases spanning the gap.

The chain joins TRBV19 to TRBJ1-5; 10 bases are shared with TRBD1. Germline V gene sequence: CDR1 LNHDA, CDR2 SQIVND (reference sequence). The CDR3 runs 15 residues. V shed 2 bases, J shed 7 bases, and the junction held 5 bases outside the gene matches. The CDR3 protein is CASSIWGTGVQPQHF. The CDR3 coding sequence is TGTGCCAGTAGTATATGGGGGACAGGGGTGCAGCCCCAGCATTTT.

The chain couples TRBV19 to TRBJ2-1; 7 bases fit TRBD1. The CDR3 loop spans 16 amino acids. Trimming took 1 base from V and 4 from J; bases not matched to a gene: 7. Germline V lookup: CDR1 LNHDA, CDR2 SQIVND (reference sequence). This CDR3 reads CASSIGVRTGYNEQFF. The DNA for the CDR3 is TGTGCCAGTAGTATAGGTGTCCGGACAGGATACAATGAGCAGTTCTTC.

This clone came up once. V and J are TRBV7-2 and TRBJ2-1; tentative D call: TRBD2 (7 bases). Trimming took 1 base from V and 0 from J, leaving 13 bases between them. Per germline, CDR1 SGHTA and CDR2 FQGNSA. The CDR3 sequence is 17 residues long. The CDR3 region is CASSLVGGASSYNEQFF. CDR3 bases: TGTGCCAGCAGCTTAGTGGGGGGGGCAAGCTCCTACAATGAGCAGTTCTTC. The full variable domain, with the rest looked up from reference TRBV7-2 and TRBJ2-1, is GAGVSQSPSNKVTEKGKDVELRCDPISGHTALYWYRQSLGQGLEFLIYFQGNSAPDKSGLPSDRFSAERTGGSVSTLTIQRTQQEDSAVYLCASSLVGGASSYNEQFFGPGTRLTVL.

This chain links TRBV11-2 with TRBJ2-6; D perhaps matches TRBD1 (5 bases). CDR1 is SGHAT, CDR2 FQNNGV, per germline. This CDR3 is 17 amino acids long. V was clipped by 2 bases and J by 5 bases, with 16 bases between them. This CDR3 reads CASSLYRLQVRANVLTF. DNA of the CDR3: TGTGCCAGCAGCTTATATAGGTTACAGGTTAGGGCCAACGTCCTGACTTTC.

This chain links TRBV4-1 with TRBJ1-1; D remains ambiguous. Germline lookup yields CDR1 MGHRA and CDR2 YSYEKL. The CDR3 covers 15 residues. V gave up 0 bases and J gave up 5 bases, with 13 bases separating them. The CDR3 coding sequence is TGCGCCAGCAGCCAAGATCTGGGAGACGGGACTGAAGCTTTCTTT. Translation gives CASSQDLGDGTEAFF.

The chain carries TRBV5-6 and TRBJ2-5, with D possibly TRBD2 on 6 matching bases. The CDR3 runs 16 residues. V gave up 4 bases and J gave up 1 base, with 17 bases separating them. CDR1 and CDR2 (germline): SGHDT, YYEEEE. CDR3 in amino acids: CASSPLARRVQETQYF. For the CDR3, the DNA is TGTGCCAGCAGCCCCCTAGCGAGACGCGTCCAAGAGACCCAGTACTTC.